A selection of T cell receptor beta chains follows, all from one sample in a study of T cell repertoires in cytomegalovirus infection. One entry per CDR3 protein, called by TCRdb with MiXCR from the reads. The sample holds some 240,000 distinct CDR3 sequences; more than 15% are singletons and the top ten take less than 50%. Input material: CD8+ T cells from PBMCs. The origin of the receptors is a human donor in good health (CMV status not recorded). Some clones in this sample may be carry-over from other donors' samples. CDR3s include the opening cysteine and the closing phenylalanine or tryptophan. The D gene is left open where the match is weak. The size entry is marked missing in some rows and otherwise reads once, few, many or a size class.

>TRBV4-3|TRBD1|15|TRBJ2-7|-
TGCGCCAGCAGCCAAGGACTCAGGGGGCCCTACGAGCAGTACTTC
CASSQGLRGPYEQYF
>TRBV19|TRBD2|16|TRBJ2-1|few
TGTGCCAGTAGTATAGATAGGAGCGGGGGGCCCGATGAGCAGTTCTTC
CASSIDRSGGPDEQFF
>TRBV15|-|14|TRBJ2-7|few
TGTGCCACCAGCAGAGATGCAGGGCCCTACGAGCAGTACTTC
CATSRDAGPYEQYF
>TRBV4-2|-|14|TRBJ1-1|many
TGTGCCAGCAGCCTCCAACCGACAGACACTGAAGCTTTCTTT
CASSLQPTDTEAFF
>TRBV19|TRBD1|14|TRBJ2-1|many
TGTGCCAGTAGGGAGATAGGGACAGGCAATGAGCAGTTCTTC
CASREIGTGNEQFF
>TRBV7-3|-|16|TRBJ2-3|few
TGTGCCAGCAGCCCGCCCGACAACCAAGAGGCAGATACGCAGTATTTT
CASSPPDNQEADTQYF
>TRBV6-1|TRBD1|17|TRBJ2-3|many
TGTGCCAGCAGTGAAGGCCAGGACAGGGGGGTCGGAGATACGCAGTATTTT
CASSEGQDRGVGDTQYF
>TRBV6-5|-|15|TRBJ1-1|-
TGTGCCAGCAGTTACTCGCTCGGGGTTGCCCCTGAAGCTTTCTTT
CASSYSLGVAPEAFF
>TRBV6-1|TRBD2|16|TRBJ2-2|few
TGTGCCAGCAGTGGGGTAGCGGGGGCAGTCCCCGGGGAGCTGTTTTTT
CASSGVAGAVPGELFF
>TRBV23-1|TRBD1|18|TRBJ1-6|few
TGCGCCAGCAGTCAAGCTGACAGGGGAGGCTCCTATAATTCACCCCTCCACTTT
CASSQADRGGSYNSPLHF
>TRBV7-9|-|16|TRBJ1-2|-
TGTGCCAGCAGCTTAGCCCTGGGGACATACGACTATGGCTACACCTTC
CASSLALGTYDYGYTF
>TRBV27|-|15|TRBJ1-1|-
TGTGCCAGCAGCTCACCACCAGGGTTGGGCACTGAAGCTTTCTTT
CASSSPPGLGTEAFF
>TRBV6-1|-|13|TRBJ2-7|-
TGTGCCAGCAGTGGGGACCTCGGGTACGAGCAGTACTTC
CASSGDLGYEQYF
>TRBV4-1|-|14|TRBJ1-1|-
TGCGCCAGCAGCCACACAAGGGGGAACACTGAAGCTTTCTTT
CASSHTRGNTEAFF
>TRBV19|-|16|TRBJ1-6|-
TGTGCCAGTAGTATCTATCCAGGTCGTCCTAATTCACCCCTCCACTTT
CASSIYPGRPNSPLHF
>TRBV12-3/TRBV12-4|TRBD1|13|TRBJ2-3|many
TGTGCCAGCAGTGGACAGGGCACAGATACGCAGTATTTT
CASSGQGTDTQYF
>TRBV29-1|-|12|TRBJ1-1|-
TGCAGCTTCAATTTACAGGGCGCTGAAGCTTTCTTT
CSFNLQGAEAFF
>TRBV28|TRBD1|14|TRBJ2-7|many
TGTGCCAGCAGATATCGACAGGGGTCTTACGAGCAGTACTTC
CASRYRQGSYEQYF
>TRBV7-2|-|14|TRBJ1-1|many
TGTGCCAGCAGCCCGAGGGGGGGCTTCACTGAAGCTTTCTTT
CASSPRGGFTEAFF
>TRBV6-5|-|16|TRBJ2-5|-
TGTGCCAGCAGTTACTCTGGAGGAAGGGTCGGGGAGACCCAGTACTTC
CASSYSGGRVGETQYF
>TRBV20-1|-|14|TRBJ2-3|-
TGCAGTGCTAGATTGGCAGGGGTGTCAGATACGCAGTATTTT
CSARLAGVSDTQYF
>TRBV29-1|TRBD1|13|TRBJ1-1|-
TGCAGCGTAGGGACAGGGGGTAGCACTGAAGCTTTCTTT
CSVGTGGSTEAFF
>TRBV5-5|-|15|TRBJ1-6|-
TGTGCCAGCAGCTCACAGGGAGACTATAATTCACCCCTCCACTTT
CASSSQGDYNSPLHF
>TRBV7-9|-|15|TRBJ2-1|-
TGTGCCAACAGCTCAGCCGGGACCAGCTACAATGAGCAGTTCTTC
CANSSAGTSYNEQFF
>TRBV7-9|-|14|TRBJ2-1|few
TGTGCCAGCAGCTTTGTACTCCGAGACAATGAGCAGTTCTTC
CASSFVLRDNEQFF
>TRBV12-3/TRBV12-4|-|14|TRBJ1-1|-
TGTGCCAGCAGTCCGGCGGCAGTGAACACTGAAGCTTTCTTT
CASSPAAVNTEAFF
>TRBV6-5|-|13|TRBJ1-1|-
TGTGCCAGCAGTCCCCGTTGGGGGACTGAAGCTTTCTTT
CASSPRWGTEAFF
>TRBV5-4|TRBD2|15|TRBJ2-7|few
TGTGCCAGCAGACCCGACAGCGGGGACTCCTACGAGCAGTACTTC
CASRPDSGDSYEQYF
>TRBV7-8|-|19|TRBJ2-6|-
TGTGCCAGCAGCTTAGGCGGGGGCAGCGCCGACTCTGGGGCCAACGTCCTGACTTTC
CASSLGGGSADSGANVLTF
>TRBV11-2|-|15|TRBJ2-5|many
TGTGCCAGCAGCTTAGGGAGACAGTTACAGGAGACCCAGTACTTC
CASSLGRQLQETQYF
>TRBV12-3/TRBV12-4|TRBD1|14|TRBJ1-1|many
TGTGCCAGCAGTTTGGGGACAGAGAACACTGAAGCTTTCTTT
CASSLGTENTEAFF
>TRBV12-3/TRBV12-4|-|14|TRBJ1-4|few
TGTGCCAGCAGTCTAACACATCCTAATGAAAAACTGTTTTTT
CASSLTHPNEKLFF
>TRBV6-1|-|15|TRBJ1-6|many
TGTGCCAGCACCGAGGACAGCGGTTTGAATTCACCCCTCCACTTT
CASTEDSGLNSPLHF
>TRBV5-1|-|15|TRBJ1-5|many
TGCGCCAGCAGCTTGCGTGGAGATAGCAATCAGCCCCAGCATTTT
CASSLRGDSNQPQHF
>TRBV12-3/TRBV12-4|TRBD1|16|TRBJ2-7|few
TGTGCCAGCAGTACCTCGACAGGGATGGTCTCCTACGAGCAGTACTTC
CASSTSTGMVSYEQYF
>TRBV5-1|-|17|TRBJ1-2|once
TGCGCCAGCAGCACGGCCCCGCCAGAGCTCGCTAACTATGGCTACACCTTC
CASSTAPPELANYGYTF
>TRBV28|TRBD2|13|TRBJ2-1|many
TGTGCCAGCACTCTAGCGGGGGGGCCTGAGCAGTTCTTC
CASTLAGGPEQFF
>TRBV28|TRBD1|13|TRBJ1-4|few
TGTGCCTGCAACAGGGGGCAGAGAGAAAAACTGTTTTTT
CACNRGQREKLFF
>TRBV5-1|-|15|TRBJ2-1|few
TGCGCCAGCAGCTTTGGGGCTAACGGATACAATGAGCAGTTCTTC
CASSFGANGYNEQFF
>TRBV25-1|TRBD1|13|TRBJ1-1|many
TGTGCCAGCAGTACACAGGGGATCACTGAAGCTTTCTTT
CASSTQGITEAFF
>TRBV7-8|-|14|TRBJ1-4|-
TGTGCCAGCAGCTCCACCGGGGGCTGGGAAAAACTGTTTTTT
CASSSTGGWEKLFF
>TRBV5-1|TRBD1|16|TRBJ1-1|once
TGCGCCAGCAGCTTGGGGAATAAGGCAGGGGGCACTGAAGCTTTCTTT
CASSLGNKAGGTEAFF
>TRBV29-1|-|11|TRBJ2-2|-
TGCAGCGTTCCCACGGGCGGGGAGCTGTTTTTT
CSVPTGGELFF
>TRBV7-2|TRBD1|14|TRBJ2-7|many
TGTGCCAGCAGCTCGACAGGGGGCAGCTACGAGCAGTACTTC
CASSSTGGSYEQYF
>TRBV6-5|-|16|TRBJ2-5|-
TGTGCCAGCAGTTACTTCTTTGAGACATTTGGGGAGACCCAGTACTTC
CASSYFFETFGETQYF
>TRBV6-1|TRBD1|17|TRBJ1-4|many
TGTGCCAGCAGTGAAAATGTTGCCGGGACAGTGAATGAAAAACTGTTTTTT
CASSENVAGTVNEKLFF